The following is a T cell receptor (beta chain) sequence with its context. Enrollees, roughly 18 to 90 years old, lived in fewer than 25 US areas. Clinical histories supplied by participants themselves formed the basis of cohort assignment. Using immunoSEQ multiplex PCR, the repertoire was profiled, and TCRdb retains in-frame clones only, with some absent. The repertoire holds 300,000 to 500,000 clones, with roughly 86% as singletons. Germline CDR1 MNHEY, CDR2 SMNVEV (reference sequence). Trimming took off 2 bases at V and 5 bases at J, with 11 bases between the two ends. The CDR3 has 14 residues. This entry comes from a study of blood T cell repertoires in COVID-19. The overall study: Researchers got acute and convalescent COVID-19 samples from the United States, Italy and Spain. T cells, B-cell-depleted T cells, or PBMCs supplied cDNA or gDNA.

The sequencing sample was made of PBMCs or T cells enriched from blood (not recorded which). The sequence was collected from a woman aged 40 to 49 with acute COVID-19. The V call is TRBV27, the J call TRBJ2-3, with no clear D. CDR3 nucleotides: TGTGCCAGCAGTTTAGGCGGCAGAGGAGATACGCAGTATTTT. Its protein product is CASSLGGRGDTQYF.